A single sample is the source of the 3 T cell receptor beta chains below, sequenced in a study of OX40 agonist ivuxolimab in advanced cancers. TCRdb's copy holds only in-frame clones and misses some; the assay was immunoSEQ multiplex PCR. The sample records about 110,000 clones, about nine tenths being singletons. The sequenced sample was CD4+ or CD8+ T cells sorted from blood, obtained in a trial of the OX40 agonist ivuxolimab. The receptors were gathered from an adult with an advanced solid tumor such as melanoma, head and neck, liver or kidney cancer.

The chain joins TRBV7-9 to TRBJ2-3, with TRBD2 matching 8 bases. The length of the CDR3 is 14 residues. Germline V gives CDR1 SEHNR, CDR2 FQNEAQ (reference sequence). After removal of 2 bases from V and 5 bases from J, the junction contained 3 bases not matched to a gene. The chain's CDR3 is CASSLRRGEDTQYF. The CDR3 DNA is TGTGCCAGCAGCTTAAGGCGGGGGGAAGATACGCAGTATTTT. Full variable domain (missing parts from reference TRBV7-9 and TRBJ2-3): DTGVSQNPRHKITKRGQNVTFRCDPISEHNRLYWYRQTLGQGPEFLTYFQNEAQLEKSRLLSDRFSAERPKGSFSTLEIQRTEQGDSAMYLCASSLRRGEDTQYFGPGTRLTVL.

The chain combines TRBV4-3 with TRBJ2-2; TRBD2 agrees at 8 bases. This CDR3 spans 17 amino acids. V dropped 0 bases and J dropped 2; count of bases not matched to a gene: 5. Germline V CDR1 and CDR2: LGHNA, YSLEER. DNA for the CDR3: TGCGCCAGCAGCCAAGAATTCGCGGGGGGAAACACCGGGGAGCTGTTTTTT. Protein sequence: CASSQEFAGGNTGELFF.

The V and J genes are TRBV10-3 and TRBJ2-7; 15 nucleotides match TRBD2. Germline trimming cut 10 bases from V and 7 bases from J; bases unmatched to any gene: 20. This CDR3 spans 18 amino acids. In germline, CDR1 is ENHRY, CDR2 SYGVKD. CDR3 protein: CATKGLAGGPGIGGEQYF. The CDR3, as DNA: TGTGCCACCAAGGGACTAGCGGGGGGACCTGGGATTGGTGGAGAGCAGTACTTC.